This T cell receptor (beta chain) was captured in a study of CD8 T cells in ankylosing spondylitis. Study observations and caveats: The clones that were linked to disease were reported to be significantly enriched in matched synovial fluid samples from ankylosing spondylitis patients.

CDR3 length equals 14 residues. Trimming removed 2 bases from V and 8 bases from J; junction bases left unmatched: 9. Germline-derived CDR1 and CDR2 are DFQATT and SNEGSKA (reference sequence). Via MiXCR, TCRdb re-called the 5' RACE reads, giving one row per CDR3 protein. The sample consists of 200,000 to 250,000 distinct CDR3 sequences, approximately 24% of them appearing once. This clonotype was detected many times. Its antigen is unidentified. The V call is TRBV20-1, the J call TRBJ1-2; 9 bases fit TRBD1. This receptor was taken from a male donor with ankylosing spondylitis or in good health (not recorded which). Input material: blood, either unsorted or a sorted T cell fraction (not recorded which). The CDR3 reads CSARLGTGIEGYTF. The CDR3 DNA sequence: TGCAGTGCTAGACTCGGGACAGGGATTGAAGGCTACACCTTC.